This TCR delta chain appears in the sequencing data of a study of gamma delta lymphoproliferative disorders and STAT genes. Overall study: Delta-chain libraries followed the EuroClonality-NGS standard operating procedure. The study, taken as a whole, reports: Nearly all major patient gamma and delta clonotypes were public; only two gamma clonotypes were disease-private.

This CDR3 is 13 amino acids long. The ends were cut back, 4 bases at V and 11 bases at J, with 23 bases in the middle. Per germline, CDR1 TVYSNPD and CDR2 GDNSRS (reference sequence). The receptor sequences were amplified from genomic DNA of peripheral blood mononuclear cells. Healthy adult blood donors, age- and sex-matched, served as controls. In this sample, this clone is large. Its antigen is not known. The same CDR3 is also encoded by other DNA sequences in this sample. TCRdb reran clone calling via CATT on the multiplex PCR reads. This table holds roughly 2,500 delta-chain clones, approximately 1.5% found once.

The receptor comes from a human donor in good health. The genes are TRDV3 and TRDJ1; a possible D gene is TRDD3 (6 bases). Sequenced: blood. The CDR3 DNA reads TGTGCCTCCTACAGCCTCCGGGGGACGCAGCTCATCTTT. Its protein product is CASYSLRGTQLIF. The full variable domain, with the rest looked up from reference TRDV3 and TRDJ1, is CDKVTQSSPDQTVASGSEVVLLCTYDTVYSNPDLFWYRIRPDYSFQFVFYGDNSRSEGADFTQGRFSVKHILTQKAFHLVISPVRTEDSATYYCASYSLRGTQLIFGKGTRVTVEP.